This T cell receptor (beta chain) derives from a study of blood T cells in healthy people across ages. Findings and caveats of the study: Naive CD4+ cell counts and diversity both ran higher in long-lived than in aged donors.

Every donor provided roughly 10 milliliters of peripheral blood. Every sample yielded at least 6.5 million isolated PBMCs. The ends lost 5 bases at V and 4 bases at J; junction bases unmatched: 10. The CDR3 is 17 amino acids. Germline CDR1 reads SGHTA; CDR2 reads FQGNSA. Then a second PCR, running about 7 to 11 cycles, was carried out with a sample-barcoded 5' primer and a J-beta primer mix. With 12 random nucleotides, a template-switch adaptor tagged each individual cDNA molecule. TCRdb reanalysed the 5' RACE reads using MiXCR and keeps one entry per CDR3 protein. The table has around 1.5 million distinct CDR3 sequences, approximately 63% seen once. Notes on this clonotype: Antigen unknown.

Sequencing was carried out using blood. The origin of this receptor is a man between 18 and 35 years old in good health. The V gene is TRBV7-2, the J gene TRBJ2-1, with TRBD2 matching 11 bases. The CDR3 sequence is CASSRLAGRSAYNEQFF. Here the CDR3 DNA reads TGTGCCAGCAGCAGACTAGCGGGACGGTCGGCGTACAATGAGCAGTTCTTC.